This T cell receptor (beta chain) came from a study of CD8 T cells in ankylosing spondylitis. This clonotype was detected a few times. What it recognizes is unknown. Notes on the study in general: Made up of under 10 highly homologous variants, a TCR beta motif appeared characteristic of ankylosing spondylitis blood. Reportedly, disease-linked clones are significantly enriched in ankylosing spondylitis patients' matched synovial fluid. Disease-associated clones were CD8+ and fairly uncommon in peripheral blood.

Library preparation for TCR beta used quantitative 5'-RACE with molecular barcodes. One entry per CDR3 protein results from TCRdb running MiXCR on the 5' RACE reads. The sample contains 700,000 to 850,000 distinct CDR3 sequences, over 9.5% of which appear only once. V lost 3 bases and J 7 bases, leaving 23 bases between the germline ends. Germline V lookup: CDR1 LGHDT, CDR2 YNNKEL (reference sequence). This CDR3 is built from 17 residues. The rearrangement uses TRBV3-1 and TRBJ2-3; the D call may be TRBD1 or TRBD2 (5 bases each). This receptor was obtained from a male donor with ankylosing spondylitis. Sample: blood, either unsorted or a sorted T cell fraction (not recorded which). The CDR3 protein is CASSHITSGPRGNTQYF. The CDR3 DNA reads TGTGCCAGCAGCCACATCACTTCGGGACCACGGGGAAATACGCAGTATTTT.